Included here is one TCR beta chain sequence, with context. The antigen is unknown. Per germline, CDR1 SQVTM and CDR2 ANQGSEA. The CDR3 loop spans 12 amino acids. Trimming cost V 6 bases and J 1 base, with 9 bases left between them. PCR was performed using 60 Vbeta and 13 Jbeta primers. The table came from immunoSEQ multiplex PCR; TCRdb's copy has only in-frame clones and leaves some out. The data show under 100,000 clones, 55% to 75% seen once. This entry is derived from a study of cytomegalovirus exposure and HLA in healthy donors. Whole-study findings and limits: Reports showed the classifier diagnosing cytomegalovirus status with high specificity and sensitivity. In an earlier analysis, in 540 or so donors, most V segments appeared productive either ~87% or ~30% of the time.

This TCR was sampled from a woman between 45 and 60 years old in good health and CMV-seropositive. The chain links TRBV29-1 to TRBJ1-1, with D maybe TRBD1 (5 bases). Sequenced sample: PBMCs. CDR3 DNA: TGCAGCGTGGGACTGAGGAACACTGAAGCTTTCTTT. It encodes CSVGLRNTEAFF. Variable domain in full (rest from reference TRBV29-1 and TRBJ1-1): SAVISQKPSRDICQRGTSLTIQCQVDSQVTMMFWYRQQPGQSLTLIATANQGSEATYESGFVIDKFPISRPNLTFSTLTVSNMSPEDSSIYLCSVGLRNTEAFFGQGTRLTVV.